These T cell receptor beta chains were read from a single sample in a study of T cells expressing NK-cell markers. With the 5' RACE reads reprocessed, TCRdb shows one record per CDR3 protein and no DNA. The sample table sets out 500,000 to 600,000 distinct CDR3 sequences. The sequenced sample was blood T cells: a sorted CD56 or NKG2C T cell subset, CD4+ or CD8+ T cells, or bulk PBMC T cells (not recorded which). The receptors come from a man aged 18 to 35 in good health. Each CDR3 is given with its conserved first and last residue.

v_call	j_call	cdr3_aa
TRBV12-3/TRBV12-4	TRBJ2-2	CASTLTGGKNTGELFF
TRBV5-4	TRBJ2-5	CASRTDGEETQYF
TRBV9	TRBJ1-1	CASSVGPGTRAEAFF
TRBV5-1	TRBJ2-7	CASSAHSTSGGETYEQYF
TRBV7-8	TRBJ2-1	CASHQRTPGNEQFF
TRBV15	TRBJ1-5	CATSSRQGAGNQPQHF
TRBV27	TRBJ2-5	CASSPWTGTRETQYF
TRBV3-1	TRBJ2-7	CASSQGGVRYF
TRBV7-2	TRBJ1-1	CASSLLNEGRLNTEAFF
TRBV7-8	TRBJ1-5	CASSYRGGEIQPQHF
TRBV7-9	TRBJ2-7	CASSYRGRYEQYF
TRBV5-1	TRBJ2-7	CASSLVGDRGEQYF
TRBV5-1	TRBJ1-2	CASNPWGIGSGYTF
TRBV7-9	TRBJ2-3	CASSFAHPTDTQYF
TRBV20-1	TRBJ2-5	CSARDEGRLATQETQYF
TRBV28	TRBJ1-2	CASSTPGPGGYGYTF
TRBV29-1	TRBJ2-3	CSVSPVEIVADTQYF
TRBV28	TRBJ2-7	CASSFVFTGTSFSYEQYF
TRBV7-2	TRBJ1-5	CASSAAVGDGNQPQHF
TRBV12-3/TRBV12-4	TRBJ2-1	CASREGLAGYNEQFF
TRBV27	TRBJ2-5	CASSLSNRAGTGEQETQYF
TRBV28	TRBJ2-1	CASLTSATYNEQFF
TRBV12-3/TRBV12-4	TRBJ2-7	CASTAGGASGRGEQYF
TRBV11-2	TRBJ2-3	CASRYKRGTTDTQYF
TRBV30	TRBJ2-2	CAWTGGATNTGELFF
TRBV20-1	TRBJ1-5	CSAETGGGQPQHF